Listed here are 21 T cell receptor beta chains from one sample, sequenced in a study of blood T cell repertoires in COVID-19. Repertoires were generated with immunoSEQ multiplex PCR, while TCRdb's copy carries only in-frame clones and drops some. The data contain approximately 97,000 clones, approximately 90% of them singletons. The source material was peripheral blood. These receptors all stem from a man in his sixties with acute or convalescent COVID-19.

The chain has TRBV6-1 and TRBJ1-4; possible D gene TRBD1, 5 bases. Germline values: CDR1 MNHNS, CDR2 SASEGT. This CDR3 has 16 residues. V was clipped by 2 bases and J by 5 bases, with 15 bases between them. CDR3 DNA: TGTGCCAGCAGTGAATCAACCGGGGGGAGGAATGAAAAACTGTTTTTT. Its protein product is CASSESTGGRNEKLFF.

The CDR3 protein is CASSPAGVNEQFF. CDR3 nucleotides: TGTGCCAGCAGCCCAGCGGGGGTCAATGAGCAGTTCTTC. V is TRBV3-1 (or the pseudogene TRBV3-2) and J is TRBJ2-1, with 8 bases lining up with TRBD2. This CDR3 is 13 amino acids long. The trim removed 4 bases at V and 6 bases at J, leaving 2 bases unmatched. CDR1 and CDR2 (germline): LGHDT, YNNKEL (reference sequence).

The CDR3 is CASSFRTVSYNEQFF. In DNA, the CDR3 is TGTGCCAGCAGTTTCCGGACAGTTTCCTACAATGAGCAGTTCTTC. This chain links TRBV6-6 with TRBJ2-1, with D perhaps matching TRBD1 (6 bases). Germline CDR1 and CDR2: MNHNY and SVGAGI (reference sequence). Between the trimmed V and J ends, which lost 4 bases and 1 base, there was a span of 11 bases. This CDR3 has 15 amino acids.

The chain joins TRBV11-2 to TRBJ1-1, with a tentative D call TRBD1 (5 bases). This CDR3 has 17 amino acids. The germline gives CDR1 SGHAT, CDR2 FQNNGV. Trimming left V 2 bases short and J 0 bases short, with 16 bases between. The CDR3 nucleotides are TGTGCCAGCAGCTTATTCCCCCGGGGGAGGGTGAACACTGAAGCTTTCTTT. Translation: CASSLFPRGRVNTEAFF. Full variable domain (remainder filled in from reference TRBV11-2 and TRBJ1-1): EAGVAQSPRYKIIEKRQSVAFWCNPISGHATLYWYQQILGQGPKLLIQFQNNGVVDDSQLPKDRFSAERLKGVDSTLKIQPAKLEDSAVYLCASSLFPRGRVNTEAFFGQGTRLTVV.

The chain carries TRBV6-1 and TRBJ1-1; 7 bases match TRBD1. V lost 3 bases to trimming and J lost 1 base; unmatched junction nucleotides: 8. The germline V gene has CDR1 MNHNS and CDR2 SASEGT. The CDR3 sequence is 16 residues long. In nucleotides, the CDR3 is TGTGCCAGCAGTGACATAACGACAGGGCGGAACACTGAAGCTTTCTTT. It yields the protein CASSDITTGRNTEAFF.

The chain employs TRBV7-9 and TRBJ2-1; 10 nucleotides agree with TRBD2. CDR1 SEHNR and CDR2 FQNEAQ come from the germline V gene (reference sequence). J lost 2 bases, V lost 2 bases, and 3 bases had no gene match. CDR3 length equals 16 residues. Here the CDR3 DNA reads TGTGCCAGCAGCTTAAGCCTAGCGGGAGCCTACAATGAGCAGTTCTTC. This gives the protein CASSLSLAGAYNEQFF.

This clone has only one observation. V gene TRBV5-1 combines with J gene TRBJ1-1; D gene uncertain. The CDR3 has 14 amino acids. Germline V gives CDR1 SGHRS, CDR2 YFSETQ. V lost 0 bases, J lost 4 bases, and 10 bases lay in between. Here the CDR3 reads CASSLAASRTEAFF. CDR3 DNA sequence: TGCGCCAGCAGCTTGGCCGCCAGTCGCACTGAAGCTTTCTTT.

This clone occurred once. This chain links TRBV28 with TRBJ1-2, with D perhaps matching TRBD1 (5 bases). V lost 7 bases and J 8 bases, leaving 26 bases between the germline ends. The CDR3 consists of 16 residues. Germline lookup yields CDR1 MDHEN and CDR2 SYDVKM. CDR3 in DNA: TGTGCCAGCACCCCCCAGGCTCCGGGAGGGGCGGGGGGCTACACCTTC. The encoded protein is CASTPQAPGGAGGYTF.

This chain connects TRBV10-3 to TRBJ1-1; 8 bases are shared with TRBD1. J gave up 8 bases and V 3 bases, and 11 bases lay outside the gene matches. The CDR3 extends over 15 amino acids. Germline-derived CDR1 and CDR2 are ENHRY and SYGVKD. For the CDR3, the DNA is TGTGCCATCAGTGACCCAACAGGGGGAAGAACCGAAGCTTTCTTT. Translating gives CAISDPTGGRTEAFF.

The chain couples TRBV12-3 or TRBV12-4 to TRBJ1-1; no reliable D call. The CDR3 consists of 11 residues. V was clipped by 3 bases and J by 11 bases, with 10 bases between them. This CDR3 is CASSFLQRAFF. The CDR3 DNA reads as TGTGCCAGCAGTTTCTTGCAGCGGGCTTTCTTT.

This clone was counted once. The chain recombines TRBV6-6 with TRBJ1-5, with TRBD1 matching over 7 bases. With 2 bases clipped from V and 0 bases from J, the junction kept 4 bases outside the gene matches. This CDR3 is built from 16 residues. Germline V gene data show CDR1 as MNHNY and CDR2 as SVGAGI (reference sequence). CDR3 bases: TGTGCCAGCAGTTACCCGGACAGGTATAGCAATCAGCCCCAGCATTTT. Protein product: CASSYPDRYSNQPQHF.

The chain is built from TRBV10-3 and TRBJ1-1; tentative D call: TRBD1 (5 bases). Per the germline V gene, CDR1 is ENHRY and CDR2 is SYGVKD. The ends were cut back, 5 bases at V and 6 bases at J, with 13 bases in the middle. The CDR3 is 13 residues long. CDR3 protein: CAISREGVPEAFF. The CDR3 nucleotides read TGTGCCATCAGTCGCGAAGGGGTGCCTGAAGCTTTCTTT.

Written as DNA, the CDR3 is TGTGCCAGTAGTATAAGAGGGCCAACTGAAACTGAAGCTTTCTTT. Protein: CASSIRGPTETEAFF. V is TRBV19 and J is TRBJ1-1; D not certain. The V end lost 2 bases, the J end lost 5 bases, and 15 bases lay between the germline ends. CDR3 length: 15 amino acids. From germline, CDR1 is LNHDA and CDR2 SQIVND (reference sequence).

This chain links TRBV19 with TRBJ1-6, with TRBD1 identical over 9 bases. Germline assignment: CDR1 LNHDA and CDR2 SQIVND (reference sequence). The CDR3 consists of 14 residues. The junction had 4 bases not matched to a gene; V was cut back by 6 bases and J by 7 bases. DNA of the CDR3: TGTGCCAGTAGGTCGGGACAGGGAAATTCACCCCTCCACTTT. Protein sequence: CASRSGQGNSPLHF.

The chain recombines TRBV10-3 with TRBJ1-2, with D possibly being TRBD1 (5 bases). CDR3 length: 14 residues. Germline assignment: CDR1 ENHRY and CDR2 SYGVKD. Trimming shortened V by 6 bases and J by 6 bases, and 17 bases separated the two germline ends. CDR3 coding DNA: TGTGCCATCAGCGTGATCGAGGGAGGGGATGGCTACACCTTC. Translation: CAISVIEGGDGYTF.

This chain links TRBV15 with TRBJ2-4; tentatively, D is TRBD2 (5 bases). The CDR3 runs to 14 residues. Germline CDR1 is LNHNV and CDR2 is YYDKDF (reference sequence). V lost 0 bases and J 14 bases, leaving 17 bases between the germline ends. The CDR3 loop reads CATSRDRGQEEEYF. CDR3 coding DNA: TGTGCCACCAGCAGAGATAGAGGGCAGGAAGAGGAGTACTTC.

The CDR3 sequence is CASSLSIYREGSYNSPLHF. The CDR3 DNA reads TGTGCCAGCAGTTTATCGATCTACAGGGAAGGCTCCTATAATTCACCCCTCCACTTT. The chain is built from TRBV27 and TRBJ1-6, with D perhaps matching TRBD1 (6 bases). This CDR3 has 19 residues. Per the germline V gene, CDR1 is MNHEY and CDR2 is SMNVEV (reference sequence). Trimming shortened V by 0 bases and J by 0 bases, and 15 bases separated the two germline ends.

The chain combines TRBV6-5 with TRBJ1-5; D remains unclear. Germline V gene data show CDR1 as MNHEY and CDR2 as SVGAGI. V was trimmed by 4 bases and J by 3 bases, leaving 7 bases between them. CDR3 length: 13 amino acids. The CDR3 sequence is CASSSGFNQPQHF. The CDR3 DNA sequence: TGTGCCAGCAGTTCAGGATTCAATCAGCCCCAGCATTTT.

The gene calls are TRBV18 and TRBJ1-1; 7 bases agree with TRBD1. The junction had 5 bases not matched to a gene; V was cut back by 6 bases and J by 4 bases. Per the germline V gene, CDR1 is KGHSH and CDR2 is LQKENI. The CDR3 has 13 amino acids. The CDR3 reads CASSPAGGTEAFF. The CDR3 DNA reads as TGTGCCAGCTCTCCGGCAGGGGGCACTGAAGCTTTCTTT.

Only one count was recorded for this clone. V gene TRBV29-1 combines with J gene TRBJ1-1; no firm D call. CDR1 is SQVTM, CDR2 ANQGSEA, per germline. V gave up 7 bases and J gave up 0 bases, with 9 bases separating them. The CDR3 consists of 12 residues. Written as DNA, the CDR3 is TGCAGCGCCCTACCGGTGAACACTGAAGCTTTCTTT. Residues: CSALPVNTEAFF.

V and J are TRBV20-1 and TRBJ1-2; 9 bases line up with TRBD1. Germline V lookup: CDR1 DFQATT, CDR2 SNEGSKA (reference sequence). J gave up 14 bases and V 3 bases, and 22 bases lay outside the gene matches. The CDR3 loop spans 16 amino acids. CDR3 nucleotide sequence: TGCAGTGCTAGTGTCCCGGGACAGGGCATCGAAAGGGGATTGACCTTC. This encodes CSASVPGQGIERGLTF.